Shown below are 4 T cell receptor beta chains from a single sample sequenced in a study of blood T cell repertoires in COVID-19. Clones were read by immunoSEQ multiplex PCR, and TCRdb kept only the in-frame ones, dropping some. The sample lists fewer than 150,000 clones; approximately 77% were seen once. The sample taken for sequencing was peripheral blood. These receptors came from a man older than 75 with acute or convalescent COVID-19.

This clone was seen more than once but under ten times. CDR3: CASSIGSPGQVVSGTGYTF. CDR3 DNA: TGTGCCAGTAGTATAGGGTCACCAGGACAGGTGGTTTCTGGTACGGGCTACACCTTC. The chain carries TRBV19 and TRBJ1-2; 7 bases align to TRBD1. Germline V gene data show CDR1 as LNHDA and CDR2 as SQIVND (reference sequence). V dropped 1 base and J dropped 8; count of bases not matched to a gene: 22. The CDR3 consists of 19 residues.

The rearrangement links TRBV5-1 to TRBJ2-3; 7 bases align to TRBD1. Germline V gives CDR1 SGHRS, CDR2 YFSETQ. Trimming at V came to 0 bases and at J to 5 bases, leaving 9 bases not matched to a gene. CDR3 length: 16 residues. Written as DNA, the CDR3 is TGCGCCAGCAGCTTGGCCCCAGACAGGGAAATAGATACGCAGTATTTT. Amino acids: CASSLAPDREIDTQYF.

The J gene is TRBJ2-1, the V gene TRBV19, with TRBD2 identical over 14 bases. CDR3 length: 15 amino acids. The germline CDR1 and CDR2 sequences are LNHDA and SQIVND (reference sequence). Trimming took 6 bases from V and 4 from J; bases not matched to a gene: 2. CDR3 nucleotide sequence: TGTGCCAGTAGCAGGACTAGCGGGGGGTACAATGAGCAGTTCTTC. It is translated as CASSRTSGGYNEQFF.

The J gene is TRBJ1-2, the V gene TRBV10-3, with 7 bases lining up with TRBD1. V shed 2 bases, J shed 1 base, and the junction held 7 bases outside the gene matches. Germline V gene lookup returns CDR1 ENHRY and CDR2 SYGVKD. CDR3 length equals 16 residues. The CDR3 DNA reads as TGTGCCATCAGTGAGCGACAGGGAGTGAATAACTATGGCTACACCTTC. It translates to CAISERQGVNNYGYTF.